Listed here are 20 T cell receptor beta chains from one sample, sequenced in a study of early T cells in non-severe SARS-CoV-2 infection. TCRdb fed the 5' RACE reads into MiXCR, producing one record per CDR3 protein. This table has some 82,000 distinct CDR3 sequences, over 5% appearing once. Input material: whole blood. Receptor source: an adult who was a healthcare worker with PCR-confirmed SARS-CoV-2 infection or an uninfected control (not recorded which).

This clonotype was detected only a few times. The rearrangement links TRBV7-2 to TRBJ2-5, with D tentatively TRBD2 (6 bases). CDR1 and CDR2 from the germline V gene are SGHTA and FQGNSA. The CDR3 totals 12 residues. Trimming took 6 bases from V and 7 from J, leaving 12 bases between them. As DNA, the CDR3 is TGTGCCAGCAGTAGCGGATGGGGGACCCAGTACTTC. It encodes CASSSGWGTQYF.

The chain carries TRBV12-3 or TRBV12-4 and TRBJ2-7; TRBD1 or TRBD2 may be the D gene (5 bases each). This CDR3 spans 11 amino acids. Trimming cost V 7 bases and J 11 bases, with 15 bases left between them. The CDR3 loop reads CASKGDGREYF. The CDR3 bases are TGTGCCAGCAAAGGGGACGGCAGGGAGTACTTC.

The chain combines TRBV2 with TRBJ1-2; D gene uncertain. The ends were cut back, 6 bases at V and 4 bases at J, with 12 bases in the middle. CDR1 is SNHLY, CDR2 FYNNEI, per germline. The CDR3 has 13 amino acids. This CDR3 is CASRDGRSYGYTF. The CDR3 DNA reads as TGTGCCAGCAGGGACGGCCGCAGCTATGGCTACACCTTC.

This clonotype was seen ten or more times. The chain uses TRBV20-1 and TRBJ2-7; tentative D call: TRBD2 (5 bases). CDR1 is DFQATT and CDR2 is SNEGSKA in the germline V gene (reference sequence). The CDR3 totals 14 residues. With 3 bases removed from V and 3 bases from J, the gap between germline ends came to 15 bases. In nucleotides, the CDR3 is TGCAGTGCTAGTCAGGCAGGCGGAGGCTACGAGCAGTACTTC. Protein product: CSASQAGGGYEQYF.

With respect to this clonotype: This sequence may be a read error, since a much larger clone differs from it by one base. CDR3 sequence reads: CASSALEGQQYF. The CDR3 DNA is TGTGCCAGCAGCGCGTTGGAGGGCCAGCAGTACTTC. The V call is TRBV9, the J call TRBJ2-7, with a tentative D call TRBD2 (6 bases). Germline V gives CDR1 SGDLS, CDR2 YYNGEE. The CDR3 is made up of 12 amino acids. The V end lost 3 bases, the J end lost 8 bases, and 12 bases lay between the germline ends. The full variable domain, rest sourced from reference TRBV9 and TRBJ2-7, is DSGVTQTPKHLITATGQRVTLRCSPRSGDLSVYWYQQSLDQGLQFLIQYYNGEERAKGNILERFSAQQFPDLHSELNLSSLELGDSALYFCASSALEGQQYFGPGTRLTVT.

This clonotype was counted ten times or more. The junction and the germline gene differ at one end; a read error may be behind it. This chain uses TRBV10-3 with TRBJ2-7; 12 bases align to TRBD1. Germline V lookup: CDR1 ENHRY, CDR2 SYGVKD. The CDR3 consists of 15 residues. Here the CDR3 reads CAISPGTGGSNEQYF. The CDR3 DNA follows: TGTGCCATCAGTCCCGGGACAGGGGGCTCCAACGAGCAGTACTTC.

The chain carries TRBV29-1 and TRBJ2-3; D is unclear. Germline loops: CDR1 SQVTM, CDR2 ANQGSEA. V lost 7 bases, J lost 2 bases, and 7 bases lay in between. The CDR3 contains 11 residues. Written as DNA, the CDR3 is TGCAGCGCCAAATACACAGATACGCAGTATTTT. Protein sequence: CSAKYTDTQYF.

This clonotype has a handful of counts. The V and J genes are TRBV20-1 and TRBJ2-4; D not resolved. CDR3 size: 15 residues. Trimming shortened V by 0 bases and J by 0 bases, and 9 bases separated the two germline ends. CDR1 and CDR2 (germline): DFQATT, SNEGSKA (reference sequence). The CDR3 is CSARDPGKAKNIQYF. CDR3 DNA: TGCAGTGCTAGAGATCCCGGAAAAGCCAAAAACATTCAGTACTTC.

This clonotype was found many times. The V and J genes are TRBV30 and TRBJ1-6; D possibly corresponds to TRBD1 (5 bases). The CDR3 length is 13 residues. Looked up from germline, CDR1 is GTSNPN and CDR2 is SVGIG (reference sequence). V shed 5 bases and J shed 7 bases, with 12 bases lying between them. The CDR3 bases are TGTGCCTGGCAGGGACGGGGGAATTCACCCCTCCACTTT. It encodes CAWQGRGNSPLHF.

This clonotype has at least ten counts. For the CDR3, the DNA is TGCAGCGTTGATGGGCAGGGAGTCGTCGAGACCCAGTACTTC. Translated, it gives CSVDGQGVVETQYF. This chain joins TRBV29-1 and TRBJ2-5; either TRBD1 or TRBD2 may supply D (5 bases each). The ends were cut back, 3 bases at V and 5 bases at J, with 16 bases in the middle. The CDR3 totals 14 residues. Germline loops: CDR1 SQVTM, CDR2 ANQGSEA.

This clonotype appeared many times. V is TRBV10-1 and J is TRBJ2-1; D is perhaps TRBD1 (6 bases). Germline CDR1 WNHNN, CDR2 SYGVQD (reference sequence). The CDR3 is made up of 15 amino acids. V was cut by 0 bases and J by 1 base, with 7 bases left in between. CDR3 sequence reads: CASSESQGSYNEQFF. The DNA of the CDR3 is TGCGCCAGCAGTGAGTCCCAGGGGTCCTACAATGAGCAGTTCTTC.

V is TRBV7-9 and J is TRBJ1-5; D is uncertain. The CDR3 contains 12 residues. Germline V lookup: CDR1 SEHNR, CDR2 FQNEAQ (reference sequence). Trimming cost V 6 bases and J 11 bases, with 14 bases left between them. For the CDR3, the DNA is TGTGCCAGCAGTTCTATGTCCGAGGCCCAGCATTTT. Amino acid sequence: CASSSMSEAQHF.

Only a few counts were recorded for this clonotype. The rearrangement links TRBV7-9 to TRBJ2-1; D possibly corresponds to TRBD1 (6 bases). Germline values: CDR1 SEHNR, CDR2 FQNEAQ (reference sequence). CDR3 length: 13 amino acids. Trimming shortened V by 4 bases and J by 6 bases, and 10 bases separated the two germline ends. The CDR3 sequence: CASSSPQGNEQFF. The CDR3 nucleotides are TGTGCCAGCAGCTCCCCACAGGGCAATGAGCAGTTCTTC.

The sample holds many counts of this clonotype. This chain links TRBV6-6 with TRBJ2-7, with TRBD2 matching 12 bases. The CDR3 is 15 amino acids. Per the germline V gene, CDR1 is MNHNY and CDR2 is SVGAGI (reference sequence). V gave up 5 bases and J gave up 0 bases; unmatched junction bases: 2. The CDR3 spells CASSGLAGSSYEQYF. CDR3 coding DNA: TGTGCCAGCAGTGGACTAGCGGGGAGCTCCTACGAGCAGTACTTC.

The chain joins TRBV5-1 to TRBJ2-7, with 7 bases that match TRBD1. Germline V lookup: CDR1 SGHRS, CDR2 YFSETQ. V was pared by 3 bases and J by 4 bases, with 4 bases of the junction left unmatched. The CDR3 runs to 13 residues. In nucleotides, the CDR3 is TGCGCCAGCAGCTCCGGGACAGAGTACGAGCAGTACTTC. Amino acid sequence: CASSSGTEYEQYF.

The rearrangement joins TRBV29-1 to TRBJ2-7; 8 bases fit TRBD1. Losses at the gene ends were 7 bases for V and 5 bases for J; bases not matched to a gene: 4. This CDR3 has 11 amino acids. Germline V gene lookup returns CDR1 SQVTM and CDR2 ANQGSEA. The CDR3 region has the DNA TGCAGCGCGGGACAGGTCCACGAGCAGTACTTC. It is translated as CSAGQVHEQYF.

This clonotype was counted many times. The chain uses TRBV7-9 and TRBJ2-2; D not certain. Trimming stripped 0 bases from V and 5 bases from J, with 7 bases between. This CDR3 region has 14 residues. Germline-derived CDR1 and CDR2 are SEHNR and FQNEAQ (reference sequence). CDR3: CASSLAQWTGELFF. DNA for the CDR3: TGTGCCAGCAGCTTAGCTCAGTGGACCGGGGAGCTGTTTTTT.

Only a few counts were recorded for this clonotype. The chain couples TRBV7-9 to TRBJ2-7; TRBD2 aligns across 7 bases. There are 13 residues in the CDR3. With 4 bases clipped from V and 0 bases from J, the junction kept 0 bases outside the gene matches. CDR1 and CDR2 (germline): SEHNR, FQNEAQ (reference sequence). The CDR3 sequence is CASSWTSSYEQYF. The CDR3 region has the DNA TGTGCCAGCAGCTGGACTAGCTCCTACGAGCAGTACTTC. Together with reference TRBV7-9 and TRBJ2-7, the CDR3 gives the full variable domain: DTGVSQNPRHKITKRGQNVTFRCDPISEHNRLYWYRQTLGQGPEFLTYFQNEAQLEKSRLLSDRFSAERPKGSFSTLEIQRTEQGDSAMYLCASSWTSSYEQYFGPGTRLTVT.

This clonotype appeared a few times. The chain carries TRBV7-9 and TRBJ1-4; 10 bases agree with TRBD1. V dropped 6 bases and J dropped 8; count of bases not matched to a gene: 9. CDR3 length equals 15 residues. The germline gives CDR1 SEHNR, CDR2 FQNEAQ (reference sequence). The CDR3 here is CASRNSRDRGEKLFF. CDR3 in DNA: TGTGCCAGCAGAAACTCCCGGGACAGGGGCGAAAAACTGTTTTTT.

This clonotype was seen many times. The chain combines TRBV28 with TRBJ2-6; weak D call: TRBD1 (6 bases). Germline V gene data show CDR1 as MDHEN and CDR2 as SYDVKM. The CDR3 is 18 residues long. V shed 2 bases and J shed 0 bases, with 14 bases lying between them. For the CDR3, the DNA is TGTGCCAGCAGTTTAAGGCAGGGGACGTACTCTGGGGCCAACGTCCTGACTTTC. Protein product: CASSLRQGTYSGANVLTF.